Listed below are T cell receptor beta chains from one sample, sequenced in a study. TCRdb re-called the RT-PCR reads with MiXCR, one entry per CDR3 protein. This repertoire shows hundreds of thousands of distinct CDR3 sequences, approximately 15% found once; its top ten account for roughly 3.6%. Sequenced material: memory CD4+ T cells from blood. The origin of the receptors is a female donor in good health, serving as a healthy control. Each CDR3 is given with its conserved first and last residue. Fields, in order: V gene, J gene, D gene, clone size, CDR3 protein, CDR3 DNA. The D gene is left open where the match is weak. Expanded clones get a size class; other rows say once, few or many, or leave the size out.

TRBV4-2	TRBJ2-3	TRBD2	-	CASSQVVGGRAIDTQYF	TGTGCCAGCAGCCAAGTAGTAGGCGGGAGGGCCATAGATACGCAGTATTTT
TRBV29-1	TRBJ2-3	-	many	CSAPGVADTQYF	TGCAGCGCCCCGGGGGTGGCAGATACGCAGTATTTT
TRBV12-3/TRBV12-4	TRBJ1-5	TRBD1	many	CASTLGQGPQPQHF	TGTGCCAGCACCCTAGGACAGGGTCCGCAGCCCCAGCATTTT
TRBV5-1	TRBJ1-5	-	-	CASSLLGGSNQPQHF	TGCGCCAGCAGCTTGTTGGGGGGGTCAAATCAGCCCCAGCATTTT
TRBV5-1	TRBJ2-1	TRBD2	many	CASSPRTSGSNEQFF	TGCGCCAGCAGCCCGCGGACTAGCGGGAGTAATGAGCAGTTCTTC
TRBV3-1	TRBJ1-2	TRBD1	-	CASSSDRGYTF	TGTGCCAGCAGCTCGGACAGGGGCTACACCTTC
TRBV27	TRBJ1-2	-	-	CASRPGHPNYGYTF	TGTGCCAGCAGGCCCGGACACCCGAACTATGGCTACACCTTC
TRBV6-6	TRBJ2-7	-	many	CASSFKGLMAEQYF	TGTGCCAGCAGCTTCAAAGGGTTAATGGCGGAGCAGTACTTC
TRBV28	TRBJ1-1	-	-	CASSFYVGNAEAFF	TGTGCCAGCAGTTTTTACGTGGGGAACGCCGAAGCTTTCTTT
TRBV20-1	TRBJ2-7	-	many	CSASGQPAYEQYF	TGCAGTGCCTCTGGACAGCCAGCCTACGAGCAGTACTTC